This is a list of T cell receptor beta chains from one sample in a study of T cells after posttransplantation cyclophosphamide. The repertoire was sequenced with immunoSEQ multiplex PCR; TCRdb's copy has only in-frame clones and lacks some. In the table there are tens of thousands of clones, 86% of which are singletons. The sequencing input was PBMCs. The receptors stem from a woman in her sixties or seventies with a blood cancer, CMV-positive, and with a related stem cell donor. Each CDR3 is given with its conserved first and last residue. Fields, in order: J gene, clone size, D gene, V gene, CDR3 DNA, CDR3 protein. D genes are given only for firm matches. Clone size is not always given. Where it is, it says once, few, many or a class for expanded clones.

>TRBJ2-7|-|-|TRBV6-5
TGTGCCAGCATTAGGAGGGAAGGGTACGAGCAGTACTTC
CASIRREGYEQYF
>TRBJ2-7|-|TRBD1|TRBV30
TGTGCCTGGAGTGACCGACAGGGGGCGTATGAGCAGTACTTC
CAWSDRQGAYEQYF
>TRBJ2-3|-|TRBD2|TRBV5-6
TGTGCCAGCAGCTCCCTTCTCCTAGCGGGAAGCACAGATACGCAGTATTTT
CASSSLLLAGSTDTQYF
>TRBJ1-2|-|TRBD1|TRBV6-1
TGTGCCAGCAGTGACCCAGGGGGTGGTGGCTACACCTTC
CASSDPGGGGYTF
>TRBJ2-7|-|TRBD1|TRBV27
TGTGCCAGCAGTTTAGACAGGGCCTCCTACGAGCAGTACTTC
CASSLDRASYEQYF
>TRBJ1-5|-|-|TRBV15
TGTGCCACCAGCGGGCAGGGGAATCAGCCCCAGCATTTT
CATSGQGNQPQHF
>TRBJ2-5|-|TRBD1|TRBV19
TGTGCCAGTAGAAAAACCGGGACAGTGGACCTAGAGACCCAGTACTTC
CASRKTGTVDLETQYF
>TRBJ2-1|-|-|TRBV7-2
TGTGCCAGCAGCTCCATACTACACAATGAGCAGTTCTTC
CASSSILHNEQFF
>TRBJ2-1|medium-sized|TRBD2|TRBV2
TGTGCCAGCAAGACTAGCGGGAGCCCCTACAATGAGCAGTTCTTC
CASKTSGSPYNEQFF
>TRBJ2-7|-|TRBD2|TRBV10-3
TGTGCCATCAGTGAGTCCGGGACTAGCGGGAGCGAGCAGTACTTC
CAISESGTSGSEQYF
>TRBJ1-4|-|-|TRBV5-4
TGTGCCAGCAGCTGGAATTGGCAGGGGACGGAAAAACTGTTTTTT
CASSWNWQGTEKLFF
>TRBJ1-1|-|-|TRBV18
TGTGCCAGCTTGATCGGGAACACTGAAGCTTTCTTT
CASLIGNTEAFF
>TRBJ2-3|-|TRBD1|TRBV4-1
TGCGCCAGCAGATTGGGACAGGGGGCGAAAGATACGCAGTATTTT
CASRLGQGAKDTQYF
>TRBJ1-1|-|-|TRBV7-9
TGTGCCAGCAGCAACCAACAGGGCGCTGAAGCTTTCTTT
CASSNQQGAEAFF
>TRBJ2-3|-|TRBD2|TRBV7-9
TGTGCCAGCAGCTGGTCTAGCGGGGGCACAGATACGCAGTATTTT
CASSWSSGGTDTQYF
>TRBJ2-3|-|TRBD2|TRBV5-1
TGCGCCAGCAGCTTGGGAGTTAGCGGGAGTTCAGATACGCAGTATTTT
CASSLGVSGSSDTQYF
>TRBJ2-7|-|TRBD2|TRBV7-9
TGTGCCAGCAGCCCTCGGACTAGCGGGAGCTCCTACGAGCAGTACTTC
CASSPRTSGSSYEQYF
>TRBJ2-7|-|-|TRBV10-1
TGCGCCAGCAGTGAGAATCACAGCGGACGGCACGAGCAGTACTTC
CASSENHSGRHEQYF
>TRBJ1-1|-|-|TRBV7-9
TGTGCCAGCAGCGTATACAGGGCTGGGAGCCCTGAAGCTTTCTTT
CASSVYRAGSPEAFF
>TRBJ2-7|-|-|TRBV11-3
TGTGCCAGCAGCTTACGGCCACAGGGCGAGCAGTACTTC
CASSLRPQGEQYF
>TRBJ2-7|-|TRBD1|TRBV5-1
TGCGCCAGCAGCTTGTTACAGGGGGCCCTCGAGCAGTACTTC
CASSLLQGALEQYF
>TRBJ1-2|-|TRBD1|TRBV19
TGTGCCAGTAGGACCGGGACAGGGGCTAACTATGGCTACACCTTC
CASRTGTGANYGYTF
>TRBJ2-7|few|-|TRBV6-1
TGTGCCAGCAGGACTCAGGGCTACGAGCAGTACTTC
CASRTQGYEQYF
>TRBJ1-1|-|TRBD1|TRBV5-5
TGTGCCAGCAACCCGGGACAGGGCACTGAAGCTTTCTTT
CASNPGQGTEAFF
>TRBJ1-2|-|-|TRBV5-1
TGCGCCAGCAGCCTGCAGGCTAACTATGGCTACACCTTC
CASSLQANYGYTF
>TRBJ2-1|-|-|TRBV11-2
TGTGCCAGCAGCTGGGGACAGGGTATGACTAGCGGCCTCTACAATGAGCAGTTCTTC
CASSWGQGMTSGLYNEQFF
>TRBJ2-1|-|-|TRBV6-1
TGTGCCAGCAGTGGCCGACAGGCCTTCTCCTACAATGAGCAGTTCTTC
CASSGRQAFSYNEQFF
>TRBJ2-6|-|TRBD2|TRBV7-9
TGTGCCAGCAGCTGGACTAGCGGGTCTGGGGCCAACGTCCTGACTTTC
CASSWTSGSGANVLTF
>TRBJ1-5|once|-|TRBV6-1
TGTGCTACCCGGGACTGGGCTCAGCCCCAGCATTTT
CATRDWAQPQHF
>TRBJ1-1|-|TRBD1|TRBV27
TGTGCCAGCAGTTACAGGGGGCAAAGCACTGAAGCTTTCTTT
CASSYRGQSTEAFF
>TRBJ2-7|-|-|TRBV15
TGTGCCACCAGCAGAGAATTTCAGGGAATCCACGAGCAGTACTTC
CATSREFQGIHEQYF
>TRBJ1-1|-|TRBD1|TRBV20-1
TGCAGTGCTAGTGCGGGACAGGCGCCTTTCTTT
CSASAGQAPFF
>TRBJ2-1|few|-|TRBV15
TGTGCCACCAGCAGAGGCGGCTCCGGGGTCCAAAATGAGCAGTTCTTC
CATSRGGSGVQNEQFF
>TRBJ2-1|-|-|TRBV5-1
TGCGCCAGCAGCTCAACCGGACAGACCTCCTACAATGAGCAGTTCTTC
CASSSTGQTSYNEQFF
>TRBJ2-1|-|TRBD2|TRBV27
TGTGCCAGCAGTCCAGTCCTTAGCGGGGCCTACAATGAGCAGTTCTTC
CASSPVLSGAYNEQFF
>TRBJ2-3|-|TRBD2|TRBV6-1
TGTGCCAGCAGTGAGGGGGGGACTAGCACAGATACGCAGTATTTT
CASSEGGTSTDTQYF
>TRBJ2-3|once|TRBD2|TRBV9
TGTGCCAGCAGCGCGGAGTCTGGGGGGCGGGAGGTTGAGGCAGATACGCAGTATTTT
CASSAESGGREVEADTQYF
>TRBJ2-3|-|TRBD1|TRBV27
TGTGCCAGCAGAAACCATCGGACAGGGACCACAGATACGCAGTATTTT
CASRNHRTGTTDTQYF
>TRBJ1-1|-|-|TRBV9
TGTGCCAGCACCAAGAGGGTACCGAACACTGAAGCTTTCTTT
CASTKRVPNTEAFF
>TRBJ2-1|few|TRBD1|TRBV4-2
TGTGCCAGCAGCCAAGATTCCCTCGCGGTAAGGGGGCGCAATGAGCAGTTCTTC
CASSQDSLAVRGRNEQFF
>TRBJ1-2|-|TRBD1|TRBV4-1
TGCGCCAGCAGCCAAGTGGACAGGGTCTCGGCTGGCTACACCTTC
CASSQVDRVSAGYTF